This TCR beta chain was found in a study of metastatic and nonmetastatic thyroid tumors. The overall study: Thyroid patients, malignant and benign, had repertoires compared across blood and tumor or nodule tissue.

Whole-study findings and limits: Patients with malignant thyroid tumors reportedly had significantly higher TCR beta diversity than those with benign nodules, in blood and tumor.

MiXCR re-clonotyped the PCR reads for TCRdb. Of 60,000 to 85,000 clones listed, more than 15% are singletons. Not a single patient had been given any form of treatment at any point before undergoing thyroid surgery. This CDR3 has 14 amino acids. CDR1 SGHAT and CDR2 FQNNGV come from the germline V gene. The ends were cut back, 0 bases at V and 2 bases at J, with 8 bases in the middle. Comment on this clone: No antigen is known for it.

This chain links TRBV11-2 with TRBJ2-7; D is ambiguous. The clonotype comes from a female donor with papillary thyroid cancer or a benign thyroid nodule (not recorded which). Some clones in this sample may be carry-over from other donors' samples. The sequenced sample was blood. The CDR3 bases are TGTGCCAGCAGCTTAGATCTTAGGGCCTACGAGCAGTACTTC. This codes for CASSLDLRAYEQYF. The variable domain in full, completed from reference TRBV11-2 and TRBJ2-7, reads EAGVAQSPRYKIIEKRQSVAFWCNPISGHATLYWYQQILGQGPKLLIQFQNNGVVDDSQLPKDRFSAERLKGVDSTLKIQPAKLEDSAVYLCASSLDLRAYEQYFGPGTRLTVT.